The sample holds many counts of the clone carrying this TCR beta chain. TCRdb re-analysed the 5' RACE reads in MiXCR, keeping a single row per CDR3 protein. The data show tens of thousands of distinct CDR3 sequences, about 2.5% seen once. The entry originates in a study of neurological immune-mediated disorders. The germline CDR1 and CDR2 sequences are MNHNY and SVGAGI (reference sequence). V lost 6 bases and J lost 0; bases outside the gene matches: 10. The CDR3 spans 16 residues. The source material was PBMCs. This clonotype was sampled from a woman aged 30 to 39 with multiple sclerosis. The V and J genes are TRBV6-6 and TRBJ1-1; 7 positions match TRBD1. The chain's CDR3 is CASRKKGAGVNTEAFF. Here the CDR3 DNA reads TGTGCCAGCAGGAAAAAGGGGGCGGGCGTGAACACTGAAGCTTTCTTT.